The 8 T cell receptor beta chains below were found in one sample sequenced in a study of blood T cell repertoires in COVID-19. This table comes from immunoSEQ multiplex PCR, and its TCRdb copy is limited to in-frame clones, with some not included. Of under 300,000 clones listed, around nine tenths are singletons. The specimen sequenced was peripheral blood. These receptors originate from a man under 40 with COVID-19, enrolled during active disease.

The chain employs TRBV9 and TRBJ2-3; 7 positions agree with TRBD1. The V and J ends lost 0 bases and 2 bases, in that order; junction bases with no gene match: 6. Germline V gives CDR1 SGDLS, CDR2 YYNGEE. The CDR3 sequence is 16 residues long. The chain's CDR3 is CASSVAGGPPTDTQYF. The CDR3 nucleotides read TGTGCCAGCAGCGTAGCAGGGGGACCTCCCACAGATACGCAGTATTTT.

The chain employs TRBV3-1 (or the pseudogene TRBV3-2) and TRBJ2-3; a possible D gene is TRBD1 (8 bases). Trimming took 2 bases from V and 4 from J, leaving 16 bases between them. The CDR3 contains 16 residues. Germline CDR1 and CDR2: LGHDT and YNNKEL (reference sequence). The CDR3 DNA sequence: TGTGCCAGCAGCCAATTAAGTACAGGGGGGGCAGATACGCAGTATTTT. Encoded protein: CASSQLSTGGADTQYF.

The chain has TRBV9 and TRBJ2-3; 9 nucleotides match TRBD2. Germline CDR1 and CDR2: SGDLS and YYNGEE. This CDR3 is 15 amino acids long. J lost 3 bases, V lost 3 bases, and 5 bases had no gene match. For the CDR3, the DNA is TGTGCCAGCAGCGCTAGGACTAGCGCTACAGATACGCAGTATTTT. Its protein product is CASSARTSATDTQYF.

J is TRBJ1-2 and V is TRBV5-1; TRBD1 is a possible D gene (6 bases). The CDR3 covers 14 residues. Trimming shortened V by 0 bases and J by 7 bases, and 13 bases separated the two germline ends. Germline assignment: CDR1 SGHRS and CDR2 YFSETQ. CDR3: CASSLADRSTGYTF. The CDR3 region has the DNA TGCGCCAGCAGCTTGGCCGACAGGTCTACTGGCTACACCTTC. Combining the CDR3 with reference TRBV5-1 and TRBJ1-2 gives the whole variable domain KAGVTQTPRYLIKTRGQQVTLSCSPISGHRSVSWYQQTPGQGLQFLFEYFSETQRNKGNFPGRFSGRQFSNSRSEMNVSTLELGDSALYLCASSLADRSTGYTFGSGTRLTVV.

This rearrangement joins TRBV7-9 to TRBJ2-1; no clear D gene. Trimming shortened V by 0 bases and J by 5 bases, and 14 bases separated the two germline ends. The CDR3 runs 16 residues. The germline gives CDR1 SEHNR, CDR2 FQNEAQ (reference sequence). The CDR3 bases are TGTGCCAGCAGCTTAGCAATCAGCGAAGTCGACAATGAGCAGTTCTTC. It is translated as CASSLAISEVDNEQFF.

The V gene is TRBV9, the J gene TRBJ1-5; tentative D call: TRBD1 (5 bases). The CDR3 is made up of 15 amino acids. The V end was cut by 5 bases, the J end by 4 bases, with 16 bases between. CDR1 and CDR2 (germline): SGDLS, YYNGEE. CDR3: CASSAGTRGNQPQHF. In DNA, the CDR3 is TGTGCCAGCAGTGCCGGGACGCGGGGGAATCAGCCCCAGCATTTT.

The CDR3 DNA follows: TGTGCCATCAGCGACCCCGGGACAGGGGTGTACGAGCAGTACTTC. It codes for CAISDPGTGVYEQYF. This chain joins TRBV10-3 and TRBJ2-7; 10 bases align to TRBD1. The length of the CDR3 is 15 residues. Germline CDR1 reads ENHRY; CDR2 reads SYGVKD. The junction had 9 bases not matched to a gene; V was cut back by 6 bases and J by 4 bases.

The chain employs TRBV19 and TRBJ2-4; TRBD1 matches at 8 bases. The ends lost 5 bases at V and 1 base at J; junction bases unmatched: 10. The CDR3 is made up of 17 amino acids. The germline CDR1 and CDR2 sequences are LNHDA and SQIVND (reference sequence). CDR3 nucleotide sequence: TGTGCCAGTAGTTCCCTCGACAGGGGAGGTGCCAAAAACATTCAGTACTTC. Protein product: CASSSLDRGGAKNIQYF. The full variable domain, completed using reference TRBV19 and TRBJ2-4, is DGGITQSPKYLFRKEGQNVTLSCEQNLNHDAMYWYRQDPGQGLRLIYYSQIVNDFQKGDIAEGYSVSREKKESFPLTVTSAQKNPTAFYLCASSSLDRGGAKNIQYFGAGTRLSVL.